The table lists the clone carrying this T cell receptor (beta chain) with a count of one. Its cognate antigen is unknown. The data belong to a study of T cells in Graves' hyperthyroidism and ophthalmopathy. The study, taken as a whole, reports: From stable hyperthyroidism, ophthalmopathy was set apart by a 13 V-J model.

Trimming stripped 5 bases from V and 5 bases from J, with 15 bases between. The CDR3 contains 14 residues. The V gene's germline CDR1 is SNHLY and CDR2 FYNNEI. Regions amplified from RNA transcripts were the TCR beta CDR3 regions. During a first-round RT-PCR of the TCR CDR3, the HTBI primer set was used. One entry per CDR3 protein results from TCRdb running MiXCR on the multiplex PCR reads. The sample lists 560,000 or so distinct CDR3 sequences, under 60% seen once, with just over 8% in the top ten. Absence of ophthalmopathy progression within 18 months defined stable Graves' hyperthyroidism. Diagnosis of hyperthyroidism was new in patients aged 18 to 65, and its duration was under 2 months.

This TCR was recovered from a woman younger than 30 with Graves' hyperthyroidism. Sequenced: peripheral blood or thyroid tissue (not recorded which). The chain recombines TRBV2 with TRBJ1-1, with D possibly being TRBD1 (6 bases). CDR3 in amino acids: CASSLSGRGTEAFF. The CDR3 DNA sequence: TGTGCCAGCAGTTTATCAGGGAGGGGGACTGAAGCTTTCTTT.